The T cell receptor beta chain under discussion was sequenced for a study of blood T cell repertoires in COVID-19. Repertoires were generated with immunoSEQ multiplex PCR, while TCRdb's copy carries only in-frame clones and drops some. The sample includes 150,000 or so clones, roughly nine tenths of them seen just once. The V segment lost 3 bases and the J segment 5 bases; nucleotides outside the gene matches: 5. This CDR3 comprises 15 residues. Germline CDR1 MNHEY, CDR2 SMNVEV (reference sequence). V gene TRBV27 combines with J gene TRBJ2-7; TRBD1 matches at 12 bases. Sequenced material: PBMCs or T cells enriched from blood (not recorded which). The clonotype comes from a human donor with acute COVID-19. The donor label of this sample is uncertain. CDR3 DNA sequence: TGTGCCAGCAGTTTTGGGGGGACAGGGGGCGACGAGCAGTACTTC. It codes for CASSFGGTGGDEQYF.